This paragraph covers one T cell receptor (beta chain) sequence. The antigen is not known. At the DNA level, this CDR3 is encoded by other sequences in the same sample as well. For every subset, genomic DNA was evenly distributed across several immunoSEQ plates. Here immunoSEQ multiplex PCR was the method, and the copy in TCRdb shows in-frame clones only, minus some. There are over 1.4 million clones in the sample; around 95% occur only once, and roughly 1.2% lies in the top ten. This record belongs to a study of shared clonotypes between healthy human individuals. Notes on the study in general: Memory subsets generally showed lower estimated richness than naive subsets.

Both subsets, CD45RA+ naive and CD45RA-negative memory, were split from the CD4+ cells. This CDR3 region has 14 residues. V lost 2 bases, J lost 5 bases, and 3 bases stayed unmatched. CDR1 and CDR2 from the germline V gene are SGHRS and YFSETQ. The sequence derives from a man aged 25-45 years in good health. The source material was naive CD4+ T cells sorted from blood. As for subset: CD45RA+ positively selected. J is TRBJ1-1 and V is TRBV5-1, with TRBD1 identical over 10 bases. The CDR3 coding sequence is TGCGCCAGCAGCTTCGGACAGGGGGGGACTGAAGCTTTCTTT. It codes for CASSFGQGGTEAFF.